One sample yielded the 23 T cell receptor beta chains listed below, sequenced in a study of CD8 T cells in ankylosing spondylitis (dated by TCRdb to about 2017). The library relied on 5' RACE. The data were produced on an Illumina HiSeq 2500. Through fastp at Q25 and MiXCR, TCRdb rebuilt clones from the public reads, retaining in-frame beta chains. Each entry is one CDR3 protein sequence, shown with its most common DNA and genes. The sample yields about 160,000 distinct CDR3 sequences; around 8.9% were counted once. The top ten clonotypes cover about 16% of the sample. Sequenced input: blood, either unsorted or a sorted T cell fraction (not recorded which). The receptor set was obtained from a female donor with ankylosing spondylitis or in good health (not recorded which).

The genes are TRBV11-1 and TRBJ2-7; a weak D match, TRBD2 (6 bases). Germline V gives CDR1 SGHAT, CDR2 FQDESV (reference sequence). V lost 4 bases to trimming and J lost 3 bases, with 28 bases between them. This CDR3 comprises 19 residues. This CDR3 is CASSSYNGGQVGSSYEQYF. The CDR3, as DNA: TGTGCCAGCAGCTCATACAATGGGGGTCAGGTCGGGAGTAGCTACGAGCAGTACTTC.

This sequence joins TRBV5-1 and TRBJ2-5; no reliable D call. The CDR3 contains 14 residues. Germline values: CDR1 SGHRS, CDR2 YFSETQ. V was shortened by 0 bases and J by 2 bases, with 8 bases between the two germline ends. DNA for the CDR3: TGCGCCAGCAGCTTGGCGCCTAGGCAAGAGACCCAGTACTTC. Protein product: CASSLAPRQETQYF.

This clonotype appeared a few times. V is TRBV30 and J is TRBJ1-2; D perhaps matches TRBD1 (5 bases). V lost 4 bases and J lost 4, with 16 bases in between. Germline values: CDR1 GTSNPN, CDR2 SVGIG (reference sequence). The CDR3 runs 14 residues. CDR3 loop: CAWITFQGTYGYTF. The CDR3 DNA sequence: TGTGCCTGGATCACTTTCCAGGGTACCTATGGCTACACCTTC. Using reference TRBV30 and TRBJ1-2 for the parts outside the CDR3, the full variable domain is SQTIHQWPATLVQPVGSPLSLECTVEGTSNPNLYWYRQAAGRGLQLLFYSVGIGQISSEVPQNLSASRPQDRQFILSSKKLLLSDSGFYLCAWITFQGTYGYTFGSGTRLTVV.

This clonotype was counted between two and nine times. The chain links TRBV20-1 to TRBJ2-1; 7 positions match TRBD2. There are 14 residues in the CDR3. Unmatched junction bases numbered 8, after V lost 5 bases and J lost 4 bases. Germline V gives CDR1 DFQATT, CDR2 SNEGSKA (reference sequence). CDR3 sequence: CSAGGEISYNEQFF. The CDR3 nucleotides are TGCAGTGCTGGGGGGGAGATCTCATACAATGAGCAGTTCTTC.

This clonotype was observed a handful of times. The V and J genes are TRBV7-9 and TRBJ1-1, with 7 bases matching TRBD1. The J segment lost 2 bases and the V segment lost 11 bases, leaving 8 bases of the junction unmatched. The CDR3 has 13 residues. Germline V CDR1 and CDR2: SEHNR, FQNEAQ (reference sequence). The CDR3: CAASGGGNTEAFF. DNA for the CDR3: TGTGCCGCCTCAGGGGGGGGCAACACTGAAGCTTTCTTT. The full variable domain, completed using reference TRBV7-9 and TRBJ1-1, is DTGVSQNPRHKITKRGQNVTFRCDPISEHNRLYWYRQTLGQGPEFLTYFQNEAQLEKSRLLSDRFSAERPKGSFSTLEIQRTEQGDSAMYLCAASGGGNTEAFFGQGTRLTVV.

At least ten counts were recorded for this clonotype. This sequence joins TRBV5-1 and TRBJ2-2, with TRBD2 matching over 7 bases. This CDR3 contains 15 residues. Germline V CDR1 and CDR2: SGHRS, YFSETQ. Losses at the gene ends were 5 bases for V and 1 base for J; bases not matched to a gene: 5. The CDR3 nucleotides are TGCGCCAGCAGTACCGGGACTAAGAACACCGGGGAGCTGTTTTTT. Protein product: CASSTGTKNTGELFF.

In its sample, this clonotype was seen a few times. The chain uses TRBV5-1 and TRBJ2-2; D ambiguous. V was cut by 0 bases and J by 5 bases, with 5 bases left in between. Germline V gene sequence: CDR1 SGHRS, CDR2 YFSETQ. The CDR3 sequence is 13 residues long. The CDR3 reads CASSLDGTGELFF. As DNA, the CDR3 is TGCGCCAGCAGCTTGGACGGAACCGGGGAGCTGTTTTTT.

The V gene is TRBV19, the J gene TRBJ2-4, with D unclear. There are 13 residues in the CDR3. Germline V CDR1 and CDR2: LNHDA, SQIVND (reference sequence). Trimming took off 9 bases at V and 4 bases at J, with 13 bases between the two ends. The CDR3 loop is CARSPRRKNIQYF. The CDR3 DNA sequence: TGTGCCAGGTCACCAAGGAGAAAAAACATTCAGTACTTC.

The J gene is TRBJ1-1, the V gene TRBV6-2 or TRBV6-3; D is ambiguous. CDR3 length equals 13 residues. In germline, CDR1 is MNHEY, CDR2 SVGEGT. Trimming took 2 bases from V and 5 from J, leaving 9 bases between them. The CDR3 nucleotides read TGTGCCAGCAGTTACGACCGAGCGACTGAAGCTTTCTTT. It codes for CASSYDRATEAFF.

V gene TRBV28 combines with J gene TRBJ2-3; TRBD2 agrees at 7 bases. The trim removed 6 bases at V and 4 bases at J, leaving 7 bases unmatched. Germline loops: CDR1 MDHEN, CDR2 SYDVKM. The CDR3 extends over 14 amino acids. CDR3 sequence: CASSLTSLADTQYF. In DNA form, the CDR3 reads TGTGCCAGCAGCTTGACTAGCTTGGCAGATACGCAGTATTTT. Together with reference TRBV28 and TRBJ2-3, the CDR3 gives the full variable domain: DVKVTQSSRYLVKRTGEKVFLECVQDMDHENMFWYRQDPGLGLRLIYFSYDVKMKEKGDIPEGYSVSREKKERFSLILESASTNQTSMYLCASSLTSLADTQYFGPGTRLTVL.

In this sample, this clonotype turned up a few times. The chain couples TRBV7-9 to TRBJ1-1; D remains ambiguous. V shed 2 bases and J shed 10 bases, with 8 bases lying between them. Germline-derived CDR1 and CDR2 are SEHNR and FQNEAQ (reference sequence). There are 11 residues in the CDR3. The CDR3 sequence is CASSLSSVAFF. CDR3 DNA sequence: TGTGCCAGCAGCTTAAGTAGCGTAGCTTTCTTT.

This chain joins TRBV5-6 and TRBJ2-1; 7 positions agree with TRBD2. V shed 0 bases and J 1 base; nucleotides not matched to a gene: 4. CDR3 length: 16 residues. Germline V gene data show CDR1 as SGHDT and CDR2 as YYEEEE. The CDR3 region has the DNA TGTGCCAGCAGCTTGGGGGTAGCGGGTTCCTACAATGAGCAGTTCTTC. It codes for CASSLGVAGSYNEQFF.

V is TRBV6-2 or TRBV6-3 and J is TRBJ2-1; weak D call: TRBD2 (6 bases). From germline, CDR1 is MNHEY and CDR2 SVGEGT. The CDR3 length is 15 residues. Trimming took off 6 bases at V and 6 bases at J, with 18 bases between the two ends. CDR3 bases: TGTGCCAGCAGCCTACAGGCGGGAACCTTCAATGAGCAGTTCTTC. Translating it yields CASSLQAGTFNEQFF.

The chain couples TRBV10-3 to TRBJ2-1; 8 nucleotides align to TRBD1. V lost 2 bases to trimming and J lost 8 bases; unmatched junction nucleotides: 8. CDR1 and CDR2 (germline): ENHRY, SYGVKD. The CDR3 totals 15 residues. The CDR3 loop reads CAISEKQGVQDEQFF. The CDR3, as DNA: TGTGCCATCAGTGAGAAACAGGGGGTTCAAGATGAGCAGTTCTTC.

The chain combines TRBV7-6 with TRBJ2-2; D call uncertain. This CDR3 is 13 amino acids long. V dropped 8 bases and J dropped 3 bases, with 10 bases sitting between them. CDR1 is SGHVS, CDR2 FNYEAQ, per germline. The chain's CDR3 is CASGGAYTGELFF. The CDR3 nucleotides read TGTGCCAGCGGCGGAGCTTACACCGGGGAGCTGTTTTTT.

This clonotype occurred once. The CDR3 DNA reads TGCGCCAGCAGCCAAGATTGGAGCGGGATAACGGGCCATGAGCAGTTCTTC. It yields the protein CASSQDWSGITGHEQFF. V is TRBV4-3 and J is TRBJ2-1, with 7 bases identical to TRBD2. The germline gives CDR1 LGHNA, CDR2 YSLEER. V lost 0 bases and J lost 8; bases outside the gene matches: 13. The CDR3 is 17 residues long.

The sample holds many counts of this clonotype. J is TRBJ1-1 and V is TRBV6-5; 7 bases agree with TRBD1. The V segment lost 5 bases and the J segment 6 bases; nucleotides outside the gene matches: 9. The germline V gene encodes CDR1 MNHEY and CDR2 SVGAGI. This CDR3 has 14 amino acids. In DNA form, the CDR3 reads TGTGCCAGCAGTAACTACAGGGGTAGGGCTGAAGCTTTCTTT. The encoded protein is CASSNYRGRAEAFF.

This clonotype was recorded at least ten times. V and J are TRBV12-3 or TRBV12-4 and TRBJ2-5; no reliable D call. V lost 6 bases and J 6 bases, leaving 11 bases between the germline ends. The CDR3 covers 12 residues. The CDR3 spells CASSPAIQTQYF. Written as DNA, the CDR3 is TGTGCCAGCAGCCCGGCCATCCAGACCCAGTACTTC.

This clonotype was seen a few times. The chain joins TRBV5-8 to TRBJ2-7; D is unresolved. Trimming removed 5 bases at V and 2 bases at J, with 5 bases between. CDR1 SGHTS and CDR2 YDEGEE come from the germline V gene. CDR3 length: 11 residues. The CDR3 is CASSFTYEQYF. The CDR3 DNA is TGTGCCAGCAGTTTTACCTACGAGCAGTACTTC.

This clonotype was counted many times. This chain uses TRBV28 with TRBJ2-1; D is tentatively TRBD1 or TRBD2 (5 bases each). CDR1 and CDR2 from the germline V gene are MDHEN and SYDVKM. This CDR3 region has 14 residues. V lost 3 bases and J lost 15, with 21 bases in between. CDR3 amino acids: CASSFMQRGTQRFF. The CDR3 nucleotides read TGTGCCAGCAGTTTTATGCAGAGGGGCACCCAACGGTTCTTC.

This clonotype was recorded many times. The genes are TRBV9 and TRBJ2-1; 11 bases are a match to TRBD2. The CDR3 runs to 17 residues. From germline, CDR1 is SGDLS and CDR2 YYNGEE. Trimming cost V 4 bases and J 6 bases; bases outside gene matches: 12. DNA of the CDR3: TGTGCCAGCAGCCCACGCCCCGGGACTAGCGGTTTCAATGAGCAGTTCTTC. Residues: CASSPRPGTSGFNEQFF.

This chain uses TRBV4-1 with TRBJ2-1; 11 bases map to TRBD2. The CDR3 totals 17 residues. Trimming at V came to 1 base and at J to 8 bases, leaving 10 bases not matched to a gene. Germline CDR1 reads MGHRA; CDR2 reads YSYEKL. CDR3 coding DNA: TGCGCCAGCAGCCAAGGGTCGGGACTAGCGGACTCAGATGAGCAGTTCTTC. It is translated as CASSQGSGLADSDEQFF.

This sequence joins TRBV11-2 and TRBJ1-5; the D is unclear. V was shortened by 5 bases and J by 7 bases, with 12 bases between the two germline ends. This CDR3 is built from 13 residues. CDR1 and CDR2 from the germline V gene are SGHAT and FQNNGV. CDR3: CASSANRAQPQHF. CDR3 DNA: TGTGCCAGCAGCGCAAATAGAGCCCAGCCCCAGCATTTT.